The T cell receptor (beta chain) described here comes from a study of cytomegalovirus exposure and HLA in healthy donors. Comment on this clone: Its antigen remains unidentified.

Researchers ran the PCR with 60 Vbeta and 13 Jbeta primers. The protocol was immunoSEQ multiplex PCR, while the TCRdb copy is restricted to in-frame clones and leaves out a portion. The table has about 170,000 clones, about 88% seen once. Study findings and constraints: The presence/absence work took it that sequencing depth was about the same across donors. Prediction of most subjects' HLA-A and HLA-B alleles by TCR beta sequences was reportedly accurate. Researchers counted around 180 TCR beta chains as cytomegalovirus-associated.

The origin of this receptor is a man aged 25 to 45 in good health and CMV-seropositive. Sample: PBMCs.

The CDR3 region is CASSAGLYTEAFF. CDR3 coding DNA: TGTGCCAGTAGTGCGGGACTATACACTGAAGCTTTCTTT. The chain links TRBV19 to TRBJ1-1, with a weak D call TRBD1 (5 bases). This CDR3 contains 13 residues. Trimming removed 5 bases at V and 3 bases at J, with 10 bases between. Germline V CDR1 and CDR2: LNHDA, SQIVND (reference sequence).